This T cell receptor beta chain was found in a study of post-analysis software for immune sequencing data. Study in general: Courses of disease covered relapsing-remitting, secondary progressive and progressive-relapsing multiple sclerosis.

The authors incorporated unique molecular identifiers into the TCR beta cDNA libraries. It was from about 0.94 to 9.7 million T cells that 450,000 to 550,000 cDNA molecules came. TCRdb called the PCR reads again in MiXCR, with one record for every CDR3 protein. The sample consists of hundreds of thousands of distinct CDR3 sequences, 25% to 30% of them appearing once. Germline CDR1 LNHNV, CDR2 YYDKDF (reference sequence). V trimming: 6 bases; J trimming: 10 bases; junction bases outside the gene matches: 13. CDR3 length: 15 amino acids. Overall study findings and caveats: Controls showed lower frequencies than patients for a handful of TRBV segments, and TRBV5-6, TRBV5-1 and TRBV20-1 were among these. Normalized Chao1 diversity in multiple sclerosis patients fell significantly below that of controls. F-measure co-clustering was strong for batch-matched samples.

With respect to this clonotype: Its antigen is still unknown.

The receptor was derived from a girl aged 5-17 years with multiple sclerosis. Material for sequencing was blood. The chain couples TRBV15 to TRBJ2-1, with 9 bases matching TRBD2. The CDR3 spells CATRGTSKHHREQFF. CDR3 coding DNA: TGTGCCACCAGAGGGACTAGCAAGCACCATAGGGAGCAGTTCTTC.